This TCR beta chain appears in the sequencing data of a study of T cells after posttransplantation cyclophosphamide. Study-wide results and limits: Blood and skin or GI T cell repertoires showed limited TRB overlap. TRB clonality was highly associated with recipient CMV seropositivity and reactivation. Later post-transplant blood repertoires were often dominated by donor CD8+ memory clones.

TCRdb's copy holds only in-frame clones and misses some; the assay was immunoSEQ multiplex PCR. The sample includes approximately 15,000 clones, about four fifths of them seen just once. The CDR3 has 15 residues. V lost 6 bases to trimming and J lost 7 bases, with 19 bases between them. Germline values: CDR1 MNHEY, CDR2 SMNVEV (reference sequence). Worth noting for this clone: Its antigen is still unknown.

Methotrexate plus calcineurin inhibitor accompanied controls' myeloablative marrow transplants; sampling was 1 year later. This TCR was sampled from a male patient aged 30 to 40 who received an allogeneic stem cell transplant from an unrelated donor, was CMV-positive, and had acute and chronic GVHD. Some T cells may have come from the graft donor. This sequence joins TRBV27 and TRBJ2-1, with a weak D call TRBD1 (5 bases). The input for sequencing was PBMCs, taken roughly 470 days after allogeneic stem cell transplant with calcineurin inhibitor and methotrexate. CDR3 in DNA: TGTGCCAGCAGGGTAAACCAGGGTATCTATAATGAGCAGTTCTTC. Residues: CASRVNQGIYNEQFF.